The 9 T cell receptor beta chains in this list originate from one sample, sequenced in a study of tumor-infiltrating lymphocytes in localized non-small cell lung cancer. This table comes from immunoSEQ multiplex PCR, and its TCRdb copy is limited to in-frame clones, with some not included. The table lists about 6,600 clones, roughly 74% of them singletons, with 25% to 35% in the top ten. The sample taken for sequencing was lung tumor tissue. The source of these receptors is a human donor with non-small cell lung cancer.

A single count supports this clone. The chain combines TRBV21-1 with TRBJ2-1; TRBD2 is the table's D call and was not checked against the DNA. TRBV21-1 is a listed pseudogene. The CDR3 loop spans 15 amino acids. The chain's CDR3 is CASSKNSGGEREQFF. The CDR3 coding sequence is TGTGCCAGCAGCAAAAATAGCGGGGGGGAGCGGGAGCAGTTCTTC.

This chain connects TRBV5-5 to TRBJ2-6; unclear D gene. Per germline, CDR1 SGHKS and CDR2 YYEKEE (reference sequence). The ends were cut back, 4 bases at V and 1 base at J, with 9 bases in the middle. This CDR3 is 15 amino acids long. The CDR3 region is CASSGASSGANVLTF. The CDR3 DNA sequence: TGTGCCAGCAGCGGCGCCTCATCTGGGGCCAACGTCCTGACTTTC.

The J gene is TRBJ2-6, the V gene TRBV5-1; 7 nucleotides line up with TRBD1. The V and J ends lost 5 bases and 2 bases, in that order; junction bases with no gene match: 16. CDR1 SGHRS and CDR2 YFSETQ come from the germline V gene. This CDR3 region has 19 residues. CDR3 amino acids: CASSFDGTVIPTGANVLTF. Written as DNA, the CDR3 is TGCGCCAGCAGTTTTGATGGGACAGTAATACCCACTGGGGCCAACGTCCTGACTTTC.

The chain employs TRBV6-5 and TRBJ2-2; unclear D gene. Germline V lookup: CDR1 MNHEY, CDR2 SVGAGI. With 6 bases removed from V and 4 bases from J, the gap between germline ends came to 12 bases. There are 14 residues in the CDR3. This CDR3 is CASRRSSSTGELFF. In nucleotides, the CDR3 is TGTGCCAGCAGAAGGAGTAGTTCCACCGGGGAGCTGTTTTTT.

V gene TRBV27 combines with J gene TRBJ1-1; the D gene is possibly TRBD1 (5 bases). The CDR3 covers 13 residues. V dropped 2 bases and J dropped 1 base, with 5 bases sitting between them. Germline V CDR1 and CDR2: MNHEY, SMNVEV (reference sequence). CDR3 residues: CASSLTGNTEAFF. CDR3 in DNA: TGTGCCAGCAGTTTAACAGGGAACACTGAAGCTTTCTTT.

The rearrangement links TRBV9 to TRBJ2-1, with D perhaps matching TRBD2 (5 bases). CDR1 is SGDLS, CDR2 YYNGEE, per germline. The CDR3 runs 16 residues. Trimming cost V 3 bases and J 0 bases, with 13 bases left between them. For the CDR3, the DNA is TGTGCCAGCAGCGCCCGCGGAGGCCTCTCCTACAATGAGCAGTTCTTC. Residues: CASSARGGLSYNEQFF.

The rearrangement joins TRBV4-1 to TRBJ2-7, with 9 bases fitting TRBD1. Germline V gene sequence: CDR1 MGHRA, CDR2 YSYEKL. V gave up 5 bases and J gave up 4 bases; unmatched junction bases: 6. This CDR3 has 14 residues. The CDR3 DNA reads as TGCGCCAGCAGCTCCTGGACAGGGGTATACGAGCAGTACTTC. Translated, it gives CASSSWTGVYEQYF.

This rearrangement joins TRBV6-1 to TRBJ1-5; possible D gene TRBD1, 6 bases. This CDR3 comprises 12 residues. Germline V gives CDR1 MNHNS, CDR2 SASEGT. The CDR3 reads CAERGNNQPQHF. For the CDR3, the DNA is TGTGCAGAAAGGGGGAACAATCAGCCCCAGCATTTT.

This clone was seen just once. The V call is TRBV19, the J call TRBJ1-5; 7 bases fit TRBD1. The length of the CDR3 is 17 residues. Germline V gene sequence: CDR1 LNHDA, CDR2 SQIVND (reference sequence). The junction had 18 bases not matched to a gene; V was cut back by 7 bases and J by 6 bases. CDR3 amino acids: CASITRQGGRRRQPQHF. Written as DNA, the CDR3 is TGTGCCAGTATTACTAGACAGGGCGGACGGCGGCGTCAGCCCCAGCATTTT.